The rows below give T cell receptor beta chains drawn from one sample of a study of Ad26.COV2.S vaccination and SARS-CoV-2 variants. Assay used: immunoSEQ multiplex PCR; TCRdb lists only in-frame clones, some missing. The table has more than 350,000 clones, 80% to 95% seen once. Source: peripheral blood, taken in a trial of Ad26.COV2.S vaccine versus placebo. These receptors came from a person between 18 and 60 years old who received the Ad26.COV2.S COVID-19 vaccine or a placebo. Each CDR3 is given with its conserved first and last residue. The D gene is left open where the match is weak. Expanded clones get a size class; other rows say once, few or many, or leave the size out.

j_call clone_size cdr3_length v_call d_call cdr3_aa cdr3_nt
TRBJ2-2 . 14 TRBV25-1 . CASIASQGTGELFF TGTGCCAGCATCGCCTCACAGGGCACCGGGGAGCTGTTTTTT
TRBJ1-3 . 14 TRBV25-1 . CASSERDFGNTIYF TGTGCCAGCAGTGAAAGGGATTTTGGAAACACCATATATTTT
TRBJ2-3 . 16 TRBV19 TRBD2 CASSIRSAGVSDTQYF TGTGCCAGTAGTATTCGCAGCGCGGGAGTCTCAGATACGCAGTATTTT
TRBJ2-1 once 15 TRBV6-5 . CASSYRMGGLNEQFF TGTGCCAGCAGTTACCGCATGGGGGGGCTTAATGAGCAGTTCTTC
TRBJ2-1 . 18 TRBV19 TRBD2 CASTSGTSGVSSYNEQFF TGTGCCAGTACCTCCGGGACTAGCGGGGTAAGCTCCTACAATGAGCAGTTCTTC
TRBJ2-1 . 16 TRBV24-1 . CATSALGTSSYNEQFF TGTGCCACCAGTGCCCTTGGCACGAGCTCCTACAATGAGCAGTTCTTC
TRBJ2-1 . 16 TRBV11-2 TRBD1 CASSLDRVLLSNEQFF TGTGCCAGCAGCTTGGACAGGGTTTTATTGAGCAATGAGCAGTTCTTC
TRBJ2-2 . 15 TRBV19 TRBD1 CASRGDRGYTGELFF TGTGCCAGTAGGGGGGACAGGGGCTACACCGGGGAGCTGTTTTTT
TRBJ1-3 few 16 TRBV4-3 . CASSLTFRGSGNTIYF TGCGCCAGCAGCCTTACGTTCAGGGGCTCTGGAAACACCATATATTTT
TRBJ1-4 . 15 TRBV4-3 . CASSQDPGVYEKLFF TGCGCCAGCAGCCAAGACCCAGGGGTATATGAAAAACTGTTTTTT
TRBJ2-5 . 13 TRBV6-5 . CASSRTYQETQYF TGTGCCAGCAGTCGGACCTACCAAGAGACCCAGTACTTC
TRBJ2-5 . 13 TRBV18 TRBD1 CASGDRPKETQYF TGTGCCAGCGGGGACAGACCGAAAGAGACCCAGTACTTC
TRBJ1-1 . 11 TRBV20-1 . CSAKVNTEAFF TGCAGTGCTAAGGTGAACACTGAAGCTTTCTTT
TRBJ2-2 . 15 TRBV12-5 . CASGLAPAGVGELFF TGTGCTAGTGGTTTGGCCCCGGCCGGCGTGGGGGAGCTGTTTTTT
TRBJ2-1 . 15 TRBV5-1 TRBD2 CASSLQAGGPNEQFF TGCGCCAGCAGCTTGCAAGCGGGAGGGCCCAATGAGCAGTTCTTC
TRBJ2-2 few 15 TRBV4-1 . CASSPRAGNAGELFF TGCGCCAGCAGCCCGAGGGCAGGGAACGCCGGGGAGCTGTTTTTT
TRBJ1-2 . 11 TRBV6-2/TRBV6-3 . CASSLGLSYTF TGTGCCAGCAGTTTGGGCCTAAGCTACACCTTC
TRBJ1-1 once 12 TRBV10-3 . CAISEGRGEAFF TGTGCCATCAGCGAGGGACGTGGTGAAGCTTTCTTT
TRBJ1-1 . 14 TRBV5-1 TRBD1 CASSRGQENTEAFF TGCGCCAGCAGCCGTGGACAGGAGAACACTGAAGCTTTCTTT
TRBJ2-1 . 14 TRBV7-9 . CASSLTGGYNEQFF TGTGCCAGCAGCTTAACGGGCGGGTACAATGAGCAGTTCTTC